Below, one T cell receptor beta chain is given with its context. An end of the junction does not agree with germline; a read error may underlie this. Germline-derived CDR1 and CDR2 are SSHAT and FNYEAQ (reference sequence). There are 14 residues in the CDR3. In the original processing: It was from reference gene primer amplification that nucleated cell counts were estimated. The protocol was immunoSEQ multiplex PCR, while the TCRdb copy is restricted to in-frame clones and leaves out a portion. V and J calls and clone size follow that table, whereas D and trimming were derived from the DNA. The sample records 200,000 to 250,000 clones, approximately 77% being singletons. The data stem from a study of blood T cell repertoires in COVID-19. Study information: The United States, Italy and Spain supplied acute and convalescent COVID-19 samples. In each case, the material was cDNA or gDNA derived from T cells, B-cell-depleted T cells, or PBMCs.

The chain couples TRBV7-7 to TRBJ2-7; 8 bases match TRBD1. The source material was peripheral blood. This receptor was identified in a woman of 80 years or more with acute or convalescent COVID-19. CDR3 nucleotide sequence: TGTGCTAGCAGCCCTCGGACAGGGACGGGGGAGCAGTACTTC. The encoded protein is CASSPRTGTGEQYF.